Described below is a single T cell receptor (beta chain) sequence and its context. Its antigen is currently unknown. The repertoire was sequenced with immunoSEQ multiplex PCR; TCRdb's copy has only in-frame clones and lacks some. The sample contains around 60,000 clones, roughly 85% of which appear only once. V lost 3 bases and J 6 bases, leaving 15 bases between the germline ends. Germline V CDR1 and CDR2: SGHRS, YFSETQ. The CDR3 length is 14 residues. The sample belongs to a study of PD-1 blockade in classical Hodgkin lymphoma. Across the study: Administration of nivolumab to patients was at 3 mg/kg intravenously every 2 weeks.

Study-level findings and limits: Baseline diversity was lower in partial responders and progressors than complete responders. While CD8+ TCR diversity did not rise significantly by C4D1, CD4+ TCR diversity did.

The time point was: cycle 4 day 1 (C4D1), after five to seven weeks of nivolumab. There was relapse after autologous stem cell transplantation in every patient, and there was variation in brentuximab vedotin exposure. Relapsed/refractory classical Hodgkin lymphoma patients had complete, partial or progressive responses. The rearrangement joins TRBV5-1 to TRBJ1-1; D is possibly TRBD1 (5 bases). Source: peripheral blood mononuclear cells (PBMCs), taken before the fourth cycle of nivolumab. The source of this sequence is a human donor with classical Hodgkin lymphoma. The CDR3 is CASSSGLDPAEAFF. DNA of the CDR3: TGCGCCAGCAGCTCGGGACTGGACCCGGCTGAAGCTTTCTTT.